This section outlines one TCR beta chain sequence together with its context. The CDR3 spans 14 residues. Germline-derived CDR1 and CDR2 are SEHNR and FQNEAQ (reference sequence). Trimming at V came to 4 bases and at J to 8 bases, leaving 7 bases not matched to a gene. Sequencing relied on immunoSEQ assay v3.0, run at survey level. Data came from immunoSEQ multiplex PCR; TCRdb stores just in-frame clones and leaves some out. The sample carries some 16,000 clones, about 88% recorded once. The source of the sample is a study of long-term antiretroviral therapy in people with HIV. This clonotype was sampled from a woman between 40 and 50 years old with HIV. This chain joins TRBV7-9 and TRBJ2-1; 8 bases match TRBD2. The sample was unsorted PBMCs, taken 0.5 years after starting antiretroviral therapy. This CDR3 reads CASSSGGPGYEQFF. The CDR3 nucleotides are TGTGCCAGCAGCTCGGGAGGGCCAGGGTATGAGCAGTTCTTC. The whole variable domain, filled in from reference TRBV7-9 and TRBJ2-1, reads DTGVSQNPRHKITKRGQNVTFRCDPISEHNRLYWYRQTLGQGPEFLTYFQNEAQLEKSRLLSDRFSAERPKGSFSTLEIQRTEQGDSAMYLCASSSGGPGYEQFFGPGTRLTVL.